This TCR beta chain was identified in a study of blood T cell repertoires in COVID-19. Turning to the study itself: Collection of acute and convalescent COVID-19 samples took place in the United States, Italy and Spain. The cDNA or gDNA used as material had been derived from T cells, B-cell-depleted T cells, or PBMCs.

As processed by the authors: It was from reference gene primer amplification that nucleated cell counts were estimated. Assay used: immunoSEQ multiplex PCR; TCRdb lists only in-frame clones, some missing. V and J calls and clone size are as listed in that table; D and trimming were resolved from the DNA. This sample has some 96,000 clones, with 85% to 90% found just once. CDR1 LNHDA and CDR2 SQIVND come from the germline V gene (reference sequence). The CDR3 consists of 17 residues. V gave up 6 bases and J gave up 0 bases, with 18 bases separating them. V gene TRBV19 combines with J gene TRBJ2-1; no definite D call. Input material: peripheral blood. The source of this sequence is a human donor in a cohort sampled during active COVID-19. CDR3 nucleotides: TGTGCCAGTAGCAATGGGCCCGGTACGAGCTCCTACAATGAGCAGTTCTTC. Encoded protein: CASSNGPGTSSYNEQFF.